What follows describes a single T cell receptor beta chain. No antigen is known for it. The data are from a study of cytomegalovirus exposure and HLA in healthy donors. The PCR employed 60 Vbeta primers together with 13 Jbeta primers. Sequencing used immunoSEQ multiplex PCR; TCRdb keeps in-frame clones, though not all of them. The sample consists of 95,000 to 150,000 clones, roughly 82% of them appearing once. The study, taken as a whole, reports: It was assumed in the presence/absence analyses that sequencing depth was roughly uniform across donors.

Germline V gene sequence: CDR1 SGDLS, CDR2 YYNGEE. J lost 6 bases, V lost 4 bases, and 7 bases had no gene match. The CDR3 length is 14 residues. The TCR was taken from a human donor in good health. The V gene is TRBV9, the J gene TRBJ2-1; 7 bases are a match to TRBD1. The sample comprised PBMCs. The CDR3 bases are TGTGCCAGCAGCCTCAGGACAGGCTCCAATGAGCAGTTCTTC. Translated: CASSLRTGSNEQFF.